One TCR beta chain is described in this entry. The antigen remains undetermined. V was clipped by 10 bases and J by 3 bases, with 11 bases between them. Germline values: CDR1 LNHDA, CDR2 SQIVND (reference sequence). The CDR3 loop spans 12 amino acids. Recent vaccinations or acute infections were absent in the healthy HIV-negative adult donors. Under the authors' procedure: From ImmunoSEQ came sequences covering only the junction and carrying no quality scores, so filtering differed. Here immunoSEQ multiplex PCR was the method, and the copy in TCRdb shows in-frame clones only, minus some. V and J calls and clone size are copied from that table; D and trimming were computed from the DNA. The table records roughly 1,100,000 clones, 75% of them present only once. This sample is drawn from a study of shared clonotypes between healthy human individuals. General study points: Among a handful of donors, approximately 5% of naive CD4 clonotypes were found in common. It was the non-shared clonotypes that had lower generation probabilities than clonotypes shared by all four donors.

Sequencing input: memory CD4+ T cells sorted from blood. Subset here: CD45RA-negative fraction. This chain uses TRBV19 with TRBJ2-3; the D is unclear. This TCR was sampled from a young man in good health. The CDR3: CATQKDTDTQYF. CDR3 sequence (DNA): TGTGCCACCCAAAAAGATACAGATACGCAGTATTTT.